This T cell receptor (beta chain) was captured by sequencing in a study of blood T cell repertoires in COVID-19. Study-level background: T cells, B-cell-depleted T cells, or PBMCs provided the cDNA or gDNA that served as material.

J lost 8 bases, V lost 0 bases, and 6 bases had no gene match. The germline gives CDR1 SQVTM, CDR2 ANQGSEA. The CDR3 loop spans 14 amino acids. Only in-frame clones appear in the TCRdb table, and some are missing; sequencing was by immunoSEQ multiplex PCR. The data contain about 200,000 clones, approximately 90% of them singletons. It was during active infection that Seattle patients were enrolled and then longitudinally followed. Sequenced material: peripheral blood. This sequence joins TRBV29-1 and TRBJ2-3; TRBD2 matches 9 bases. The clonotype originates from a man aged 55 to 69 with COVID-19, enrolled during active disease. The CDR3 bases are TGCAGCGTTGAAGAGGGGACTAGCTTGGGTACGCAGTATTTT. Translation gives CSVEEGTSLGTQYF.